This record looks at one T cell receptor (beta chain) sequence and its context. This sample stems from a study of blood T cell repertoires in COVID-19. The table came from immunoSEQ multiplex PCR; TCRdb's copy has only in-frame clones and leaves some out. The table shows hundreds of thousands of clones, with 90% occurring only once. Germline CDR1 is LGHNT and CDR2 is FRNRAP. The CDR3 covers 17 residues. V trimming: 7 bases; J trimming: 1 base; junction bases outside the gene matches: 12. Material: PBMCs or T cells enriched from blood (not recorded which). The gene calls are TRBV12-5 and TRBJ2-4; the match to TRBD1 covers 8 bases. This TCR was sampled from a woman between 18 and 29 years old with acute COVID-19. This CDR3 is CASALVPGQEAKNIQYF. CDR3 sequence (DNA): TGTGCTAGTGCCCTAGTACCGGGACAGGAGGCCAAAAACATTCAGTACTTC.